The rows below give T cell receptor beta chains drawn from one sample of a study of T cell responses to AZD1222 COVID-19 vaccine. Sequenced by immunoSEQ multiplex PCR; TCRdb stores in-frame clones only, minus some. The repertoire consists of 130,000 or so clones, with approximately 85% occurring once and the leading ten covering about 9.8%. Source: peripheral blood, taken on day 0 of AZD1222 vaccination. The receptor source for this set is an adult in good health. CDR3s include the opening cysteine and the closing phenylalanine or tryptophan. Fields, in order: clone size, V gene, D gene, J gene, CDR3 DNA, CDR3 protein. The D gene is left open where the match is weak. Clone sizes are given selectively: once, few, many, or a class where the clone is expanded.

abundance: NA; v_gene: TRBV5-6; d_gene: TRBD1; j_gene: TRBJ1-2; CDR3nt: TGTGCCAGCAGCTTGGACAGGGGTGTCGGCTACACCTTC; CDR3aa: CASSLDRGVGYTF
abundance: NA; v_gene: TRBV6-6; d_gene: NA; j_gene: TRBJ1-5; CDR3nt: TGTGCCAGCAGTTACTTCGGGGTTGCTCAGCCCCAGCATTTT; CDR3aa: CASSYFGVAQPQHF
abundance: NA; v_gene: TRBV7-9; d_gene: TRBD1; j_gene: TRBJ1-4; CDR3nt: TGTGCCAGCAGCCCTGGACAGGGGGACAAAAAACTGTTTTTT; CDR3aa: CASSPGQGDKKLFF
abundance: few; v_gene: TRBV6-5; d_gene: TRBD1; j_gene: TRBJ2-7; CDR3nt: TGTGCCAGCACCTCAAGGGACAGGGGAAACTACGAGCAGTACTTC; CDR3aa: CASTSRDRGNYEQYF
abundance: NA; v_gene: TRBV5-1; d_gene: NA; j_gene: TRBJ1-5; CDR3nt: TGCGCCAGCAGCTTGGGGGAAACCAGCAATCAGCCCCAGCATTTT; CDR3aa: CASSLGETSNQPQHF
abundance: few; v_gene: TRBV3-1/TRBV3-2; d_gene: NA; j_gene: TRBJ2-7; CDR3nt: TGTGCTACCAAAAGATCCCACGGCGGGAACTACGAGCAGTACTTC; CDR3aa: CATKRSHGGNYEQYF
abundance: NA; v_gene: TRBV27; d_gene: NA; j_gene: TRBJ2-7; CDR3nt: TGTGCCAGCAGTTTCCGGGACCTCTCCTACGAGCAGTACTTC; CDR3aa: CASSFRDLSYEQYF
abundance: NA; v_gene: TRBV7-2; d_gene: NA; j_gene: TRBJ2-3; CDR3nt: TGTGCCAGCAGCCCCCCGGGGGGCCTCACAGATACGCAGTATTTT; CDR3aa: CASSPPGGLTDTQYF
abundance: NA; v_gene: TRBV24-1; d_gene: NA; j_gene: TRBJ2-7; CDR3nt: TGTGCCACCAGTGAGTCCCGGGACACTACCTACGAGCAGTACTTC; CDR3aa: CATSESRDTTYEQYF
abundance: NA; v_gene: TRBV2; d_gene: TRBD1; j_gene: TRBJ1-1; CDR3nt: TGTGCCAGCAGAGCCGGGACAGGGAACACTGAAGCTTTCTTT; CDR3aa: CASRAGTGNTEAFF
abundance: NA; v_gene: TRBV14; d_gene: NA; j_gene: TRBJ1-2; CDR3nt: TGTGCCAGCAGCCAAGGGTTTAACGAAGCAGACTATGGCTACACCTTC; CDR3aa: CASSQGFNEADYGYTF
abundance: NA; v_gene: TRBV5-5; d_gene: NA; j_gene: TRBJ1-1; CDR3nt: TGTGCCAGCAGCTTGGGGTGGGGGGCTATGAACACTGAAGCTTTCTTT; CDR3aa: CASSLGWGAMNTEAFF
abundance: NA; v_gene: TRBV28; d_gene: TRBD1; j_gene: TRBJ1-1; CDR3nt: TGTGCCAGCAGTTTAATACACCAGGGGGGCCGTAGGTTAGTCGCTGAAGCTTTCTTT; CDR3aa: CASSLIHQGGRRLVAEAFF
abundance: NA; v_gene: TRBV11-3; d_gene: NA; j_gene: TRBJ2-1; CDR3nt: TGTGCCAGCAGCTTATCCGGTTCATACAATGAGCAGTTCTTC; CDR3aa: CASSLSGSYNEQFF
abundance: NA; v_gene: TRBV19; d_gene: NA; j_gene: TRBJ2-7; CDR3nt: TGTGCCAGTAGTATGCGACTGGCGGCCTACGAGCAGTACTTC; CDR3aa: CASSMRLAAYEQYF
abundance: NA; v_gene: TRBV6-2/TRBV6-3; d_gene: NA; j_gene: TRBJ1-5; CDR3nt: TGTGCCAGCAGTTATGTTCAGACAAATCAGCCCCAGCATTTT; CDR3aa: CASSYVQTNQPQHF
abundance: once; v_gene: TRBV27; d_gene: TRBD2; j_gene: TRBJ2-5; CDR3nt: TGTGCCAGCAGTTTAGGACTAGCGGGGAGAGAGACCCAGTACTTC; CDR3aa: CASSLGLAGRETQYF
abundance: NA; v_gene: TRBV7-9; d_gene: TRBD2; j_gene: TRBJ2-7; CDR3nt: TGTGCCAGCAGCCGGACTAGCGGGAGAGGCGTGGGGCGGTACGAGCAGTACTTC; CDR3aa: CASSRTSGRGVGRYEQYF
abundance: once; v_gene: TRBV5-4; d_gene: NA; j_gene: TRBJ2-7; CDR3nt: TGTGCCAGCAAACCTGGAGGGGGCGGGGCCTACGAGCAGTACTTC; CDR3aa: CASKPGGGGAYEQYF
abundance: NA; v_gene: TRBV29-1; d_gene: NA; j_gene: TRBJ2-5; CDR3nt: TGCAGCGTTGAAGATCTTCGCAGGGCTGAACTCTTGTACCAAGAGACCCAGTACTTC; CDR3aa: CSVEDLRRAELLYQETQYF
abundance: NA; v_gene: TRBV24-1; d_gene: NA; j_gene: TRBJ1-2; CDR3nt: TGTGCCACCAGTGATTTATTTTCAGGTGGTGGCTACACCTTC; CDR3aa: CATSDLFSGGGYTF
abundance: NA; v_gene: TRBV7-9; d_gene: TRBD1; j_gene: TRBJ1-2; CDR3nt: TGTGCCAGCAGCGGGACGACAGGGAGCTATGGCTACACCTTC; CDR3aa: CASSGTTGSYGYTF
abundance: NA; v_gene: TRBV2; d_gene: TRBD1; j_gene: TRBJ1-1; CDR3nt: TGTGCCAGCAAGGGGACAGGATCGGGGAACACTGAAGCTTTCTTT; CDR3aa: CASKGTGSGNTEAFF
abundance: NA; v_gene: TRBV3-1/TRBV3-2; d_gene: NA; j_gene: TRBJ1-2; CDR3nt: TGTGCCAGCAGCCAAAGGGCCCGTGAGTCGTCTGGCTACACCTTC; CDR3aa: CASSQRARESSGYTF
abundance: NA; v_gene: TRBV9; d_gene: NA; j_gene: TRBJ2-3; CDR3nt: TGTGCCAGCAGCGTTACCGGGAGCACAGATACGCAGTATTTT; CDR3aa: CASSVTGSTDTQYF
abundance: NA; v_gene: TRBV15; d_gene: NA; j_gene: TRBJ1-6; CDR3nt: TGTGCCACCAGCAGAGATATCGGGCGGTACTATAATTCACCCCTCCACTTT; CDR3aa: CATSRDIGRYYNSPLHF
abundance: NA; v_gene: TRBV20-1; d_gene: NA; j_gene: TRBJ1-1; CDR3nt: TGCAGTGCTAGTTCGGCCTCCCTTTGGGTGGACACTGAAGCTTTCTTT; CDR3aa: CSASSASLWVDTEAFF
abundance: NA; v_gene: TRBV30; d_gene: TRBD1; j_gene: TRBJ1-3; CDR3nt: TGTGCCTGGAGGAGGGACAGGGTGCCTGGAAACACCATATATTTT; CDR3aa: CAWRRDRVPGNTIYF
abundance: NA; v_gene: TRBV7-2; d_gene: NA; j_gene: TRBJ1-5; CDR3nt: TGTGCCAGCAGCTTAGTGGGGGGCCAGCCCCAGCATTTT; CDR3aa: CASSLVGGQPQHF
abundance: NA; v_gene: TRBV18; d_gene: NA; j_gene: TRBJ2-5; CDR3nt: TGTGCCAGCTCACCAAACTCCAGCCCAGAGACCCAGTACTTC; CDR3aa: CASSPNSSPETQYF
abundance: NA; v_gene: TRBV19; d_gene: TRBD1; j_gene: TRBJ1-6; CDR3nt: TGTGCCAGTAGTGTATTACAGGGGTGGGATTCACCCCTCCACTTT; CDR3aa: CASSVLQGWDSPLHF
abundance: NA; v_gene: TRBV3-1/TRBV3-2; d_gene: NA; j_gene: TRBJ1-4; CDR3nt: TGTGCCAGCAGCCAAGGGGAACATCCTAATGAAAAACTGTTTTTT; CDR3aa: CASSQGEHPNEKLFF
abundance: NA; v_gene: TRBV9; d_gene: TRBD2; j_gene: TRBJ2-6; CDR3nt: TGTGCCAGCAGCGTTACTAGCGGGAGAGCTACTGGGGCCAACGTCCTGACTTTC; CDR3aa: CASSVTSGRATGANVLTF
abundance: NA; v_gene: TRBV7-2; d_gene: NA; j_gene: TRBJ2-2; CDR3nt: TGTGCCAGCACCCTGTGGGGAACAAAGGACACCGGGGAGCTGTTTTTT; CDR3aa: CASTLWGTKDTGELFF
abundance: NA; v_gene: TRBV25-1; d_gene: NA; j_gene: TRBJ1-1; CDR3nt: TGTGCCAGCAGTGAATGGCCGGGAAGGTATTTCACTGAAGCTTTCTTT; CDR3aa: CASSEWPGRYFTEAFF
abundance: NA; v_gene: TRBV18; d_gene: NA; j_gene: TRBJ2-5; CDR3nt: TGTGCCAGCTCACCAAATATCGACACCACTCAAGAGACCCAGTACTTC; CDR3aa: CASSPNIDTTQETQYF
abundance: NA; v_gene: TRBV15; d_gene: NA; j_gene: TRBJ1-4; CDR3nt: TGTGCCACCAGCAGAGAAGGGGGGCTTGTTGAAAAACTGTTTTTT; CDR3aa: CATSREGGLVEKLFF
abundance: NA; v_gene: TRBV5-1; d_gene: TRBD2; j_gene: TRBJ2-1; CDR3nt: TGCGCCAGCAGCCTAGGGGAGGGCAATGAGCAGTTCTTC; CDR3aa: CASSLGEGNEQFF
abundance: NA; v_gene: TRBV5-4; d_gene: NA; j_gene: TRBJ1-2; CDR3nt: TGTGCCAGCAGCATTCCGGCGGGCGGCTACACCTTC; CDR3aa: CASSIPAGGYTF
abundance: NA; v_gene: TRBV12-3/TRBV12-4; d_gene: NA; j_gene: TRBJ2-7; CDR3nt: TGTGCCAGCAGAAGGCAGTCGGGGAGCGAGCAGTACTTC; CDR3aa: CASRRQSGSEQYF
abundance: few; v_gene: TRBV11-1; d_gene: NA; j_gene: TRBJ1-2; CDR3nt: TGTGCCAGCAGCTCGGACGTGAGTGGCTACACCTTC; CDR3aa: CASSSDVSGYTF
abundance: NA; v_gene: TRBV10-3; d_gene: TRBD2; j_gene: TRBJ2-2; CDR3nt: TGTGCCATCAGTGAGGAACTAGGACTAGCCAACACCGGGGAGCTGTTTTTT; CDR3aa: CAISEELGLANTGELFF
abundance: NA; v_gene: TRBV28; d_gene: NA; j_gene: TRBJ1-2; CDR3nt: TGTGCCACCGACTCTGGCTACACCTTC; CDR3aa: CATDSGYTF
abundance: NA; v_gene: TRBV24-1; d_gene: NA; j_gene: TRBJ1-2; CDR3nt: TGTGCCACCAGCCGGGAGGAGGGCTATGGCTACACCTTC; CDR3aa: CATSREEGYGYTF
abundance: NA; v_gene: TRBV6-5; d_gene: NA; j_gene: TRBJ1-5; CDR3nt: TGTGCCAGCAGTCTGGGGGGAACGGGCAATCAGCCCCAGCATTTT; CDR3aa: CASSLGGTGNQPQHF
abundance: NA; v_gene: TRBV27; d_gene: NA; j_gene: TRBJ1-6; CDR3nt: TGTGCCAGCAGTATCCAATTCAGGGGAATCTCCAATTCACCCCTCCACTTT; CDR3aa: CASSIQFRGISNSPLHF
abundance: NA; v_gene: TRBV5-6; d_gene: TRBD1; j_gene: TRBJ1-1; CDR3nt: TGTGCCAGCAGCTTTAGGACAGGGTATCCGAACACTGAAGCTTTCTTT; CDR3aa: CASSFRTGYPNTEAFF
abundance: NA; v_gene: TRBV5-5; d_gene: TRBD1; j_gene: TRBJ1-2; CDR3nt: TGTGCCAGCAGCTTCTCGAGGGACAGTGTAAGCTATGGCTACACCTTC; CDR3aa: CASSFSRDSVSYGYTF
abundance: NA; v_gene: TRBV7-9; d_gene: NA; j_gene: TRBJ1-1; CDR3nt: TGTGCCAGCAGCTCGCTAGAGGGACGGACTGAAGCTTTCTTT; CDR3aa: CASSSLEGRTEAFF
abundance: NA; v_gene: TRBV6-1; d_gene: NA; j_gene: TRBJ1-2; CDR3nt: TGTGCCAGCAGTGAACCTGGGAGACAGGACTATGGCTACACCTTC; CDR3aa: CASSEPGRQDYGYTF
abundance: once; v_gene: TRBV30; d_gene: NA; j_gene: TRBJ1-2; CDR3nt: TGTGCCTTCGGGGGCTATAACTATGGCTACACCTTC; CDR3aa: CAFGGYNYGYTF
abundance: NA; v_gene: TRBV6-6; d_gene: NA; j_gene: TRBJ2-7; CDR3nt: TGTGCCAGCAGTTACTCGATACCGGGGGCACCCTACGAGCAGTACTTC; CDR3aa: CASSYSIPGAPYEQYF
abundance: NA; v_gene: TRBV4-3; d_gene: NA; j_gene: TRBJ2-7; CDR3nt: TGCGCCAGCAGCCAAGGGGCTCCGGGCCAGGCAGATTCCTACGAGCAGTACTTC; CDR3aa: CASSQGAPGQADSYEQYF
abundance: NA; v_gene: TRBV10-3; d_gene: TRBD2; j_gene: TRBJ2-1; CDR3nt: TGTGCCATCAGTGAGATAGCTAGCGGGCAGAATGAGCAGTTCTTC; CDR3aa: CAISEIASGQNEQFF
abundance: NA; v_gene: TRBV6-5; d_gene: NA; j_gene: TRBJ1-5; CDR3nt: TGTGCCAGCAGTTTAAATGTTGAGGGACAGCCCCAGCATTTT; CDR3aa: CASSLNVEGQPQHF